This T cell receptor (beta chain) stems from a study of blood T cell repertoires in COVID-19. V lost 4 bases and J lost 7; bases outside the gene matches: 10. In germline, CDR1 is KGHSH, CDR2 LQKENI. The CDR3 runs 16 residues. TCRdb keeps only in-frame clones here, not all; method: immunoSEQ multiplex PCR. This repertoire shows 270,000 or so clones, 80% to 90% found once; its top ten account for about 3%. The sequenced sample consisted of peripheral blood. The chain has TRBV18 and TRBJ2-1, with TRBD2 matching 10 bases. This receptor was obtained from a woman in her 30s with active or convalescent COVID-19. For the CDR3, the DNA is TGTGCCAGCTCACTTTCCAAACCGGGACTAGCGAATGAGCAGTTCTTC. Its translation is CASSLSKPGLANEQFF.